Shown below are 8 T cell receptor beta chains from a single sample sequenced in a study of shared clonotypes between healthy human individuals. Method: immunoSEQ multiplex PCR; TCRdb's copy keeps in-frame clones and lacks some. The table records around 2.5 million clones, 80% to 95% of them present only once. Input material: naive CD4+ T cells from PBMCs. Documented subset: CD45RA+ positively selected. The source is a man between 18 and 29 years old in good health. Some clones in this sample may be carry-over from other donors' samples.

CDR3 sequence reads: CAWSVPGQFPSGNTIYF. The DNA for the CDR3 is TGTGCCTGGAGTGTTCCGGGACAGTTCCCCTCTGGAAACACCATATATTTT. The chain is built from TRBV30 and TRBJ1-3, with 7 bases identical to TRBD1. Germline V gene data show CDR1 as GTSNPN and CDR2 as SVGIG (reference sequence). After removal of 0 bases from V and 0 bases from J, the junction contained 8 bases not matched to a gene. The CDR3 length is 17 residues.

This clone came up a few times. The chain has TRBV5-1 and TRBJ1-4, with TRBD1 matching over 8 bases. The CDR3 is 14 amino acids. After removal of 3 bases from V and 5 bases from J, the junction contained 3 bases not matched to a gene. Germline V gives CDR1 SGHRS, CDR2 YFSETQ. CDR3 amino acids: CASSSDRANEKLFF. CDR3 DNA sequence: TGCGCCAGCAGCTCGGACAGGGCAAATGAAAAACTGTTTTTT.

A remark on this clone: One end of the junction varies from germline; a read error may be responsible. CDR3 in amino acids: CASSEGQGRRTLF. CDR3 bases: TGTGCCAGCAGTGAAGGCCAAGGCAGGCGTACCCTCTTC. This chain connects TRBV6-1 to TRBJ2-7; no reliable D call. The CDR3 totals 13 residues. The germline gives CDR1 MNHNS, CDR2 SASEGT.

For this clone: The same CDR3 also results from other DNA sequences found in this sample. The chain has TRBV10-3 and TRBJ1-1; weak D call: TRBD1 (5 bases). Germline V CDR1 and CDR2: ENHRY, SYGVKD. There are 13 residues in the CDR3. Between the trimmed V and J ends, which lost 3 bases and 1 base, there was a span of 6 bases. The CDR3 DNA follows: TGTGCCATCAGTGAAAGGGGGAACACTGAAGCTTTCTTT. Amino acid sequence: CAISERGNTEAFF.

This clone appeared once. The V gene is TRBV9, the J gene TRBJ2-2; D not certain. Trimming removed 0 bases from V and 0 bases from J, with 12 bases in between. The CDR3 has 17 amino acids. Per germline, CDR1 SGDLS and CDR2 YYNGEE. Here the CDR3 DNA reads TGTGCCAGCAGCGTAGGGCTGCTGGATTCGAACACCGGGGAGCTGTTTTTT. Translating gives CASSVGLLDSNTGELFF. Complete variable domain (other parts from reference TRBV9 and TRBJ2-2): DSGVTQTPKHLITATGQRVTLRCSPRSGDLSVYWYQQSLDQGLQFLIQYYNGEERAKGNILERFSAQQFPDLHSELNLSSLELGDSALYFCASSVGLLDSNTGELFFGEGSRLTVL.

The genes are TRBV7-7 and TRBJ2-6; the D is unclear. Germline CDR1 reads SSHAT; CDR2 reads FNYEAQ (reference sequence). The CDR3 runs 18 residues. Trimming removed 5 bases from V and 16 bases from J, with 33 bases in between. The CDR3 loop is CASSENGSATKSGQRLTF. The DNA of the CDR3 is TGTGCCAGCAGCGAAAACGGTAGTGCCACAAAGTCGGGCCAACGTCTGACTTTC.

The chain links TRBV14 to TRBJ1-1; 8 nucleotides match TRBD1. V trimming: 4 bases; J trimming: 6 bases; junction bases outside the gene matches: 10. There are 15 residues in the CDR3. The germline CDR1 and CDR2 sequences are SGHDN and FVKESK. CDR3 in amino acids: CASSLRTGLRSEAFF. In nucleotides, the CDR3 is TGTGCCAGCAGCCTACGGACAGGGTTAAGGTCTGAAGCTTTCTTT. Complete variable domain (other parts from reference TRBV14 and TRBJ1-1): EAGVTQFPSHSVIEKGQTVTLRCDPISGHDNLYWYRRVMGKEIKFLLHFVKESKQDESGMPNNRFLAERTGGTYSTLKVQPAELEDSGVYFCASSLRTGLRSEAFFGQGTRLTVV.

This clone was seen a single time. CDR3 sequence: CASSLLTGNIQYF. The CDR3 nucleotides read TGTGCCAGCAGCCTGTTGACAGGAAACATTCAGTACTTC. The chain has TRBV7-2 and TRBJ2-4; D perhaps matches TRBD1 (6 bases). Trimming removed 5 bases from V and 6 bases from J, with 11 bases in between. Germline assignment: CDR1 SGHTA and CDR2 FQGNSA. This CDR3 is built from 13 residues. Complete variable domain (other parts from reference TRBV7-2 and TRBJ2-4): GAGVSQSPSNKVTEKGKDVELRCDPISGHTALYWYRQSLGQGLEFLIYFQGNSAPDKSGLPSDRFSAERTGGSVSTLTIQRTQQEDSAVYLCASSLLTGNIQYFGAGTRLSVL.